The next 32 T cell receptor beta chains were all read from a single sample in a study of blood T cells in healthy people across ages. A second PCR, run for roughly 7 to 12 cycles, used a sample-barcoded 5' primer plus a J-beta primer mix. Using its own MiXCR run on the 5' RACE reads, TCRdb lists one record per CDR3 protein. Of roughly 1.7 million distinct CDR3 sequences in the sample, around 36% are singletons; the top ten hold around 10%. Sample: blood. These receptors were obtained from a young woman in good health.

The table lists this clonotype with a few counts. This rearrangement joins TRBV29-1 to TRBJ1-1, with D unclear. The germline gives CDR1 SQVTM, CDR2 ANQGSEA. The length of the CDR3 is 11 residues. V lost 5 bases and J 2 bases, leaving 6 bases between the germline ends. The CDR3 is CSVYSNTEAFF. In nucleotides, the CDR3 is TGCAGCGTTTATAGTAACACTGAAGCTTTCTTT.

This clonotype was seen more than once but under ten times. The chain uses TRBV7-9 and TRBJ2-7; the D gene is possibly TRBD2 (7 bases). The CDR3 loop spans 15 amino acids. The germline V gene has CDR1 SEHNR and CDR2 FQNEAQ (reference sequence). V was pared by 5 bases and J by 5 bases, with 19 bases between. In DNA form, the CDR3 reads TGTGCCAGCAGCCCTGCTCACGGGGGGCGCGACGAGCAGTACTTC. It is translated as CASSPAHGGRDEQYF.

Details on this clonotype: Possible read error: a much larger clone is one base away. The CDR3 coding sequence is TGCAGCGTGGAGACTTTCAGCTCCTACGAGCGGTACTTC. Amino acids: CSVETFSSYERYF. V usage is TRBV29-1 and J usage is TRBJ2-7; no definite D call. CDR3 length: 13 residues. CDR1 is SQVTM and CDR2 is ANQGSEA in the germline V gene.

This clonotype was seen more than once but under ten times. The rearrangement uses TRBV20-1 and TRBJ2-5, with 7 bases identical to TRBD1. The CDR3 has 14 amino acids. Germline-derived CDR1 and CDR2 are DFQATT and SNEGSKA (reference sequence). After removal of 2 bases from V and 6 bases from J, the junction contained 9 bases not matched to a gene. In DNA, the CDR3 is TGCAGTGCTAGAAGTCGGGACAGTCTAAAGACCCAGTACTTC. Translation: CSARSRDSLKTQYF.

This chain connects TRBV20-1 to TRBJ1-4; TRBD1 agrees at 7 bases. The CDR3 sequence is 13 residues long. Looked up from germline, CDR1 is DFQATT and CDR2 is SNEGSKA (reference sequence). Losses at the gene ends were 5 bases for V and 8 bases for J; bases not matched to a gene: 8. The CDR3 sequence is CSAFDRAREKLFF. The CDR3 DNA reads as TGCAGTGCTTTTGACAGGGCACGAGAAAAACTGTTTTTT.

To note about this clonotype: Without the conserved terminal phenylalanine or tryptophan, this CDR3 likely stems from a read error. V and J are TRBV27 and TRBJ1-1; TRBD1 might be the D (5 bases). Between the trimmed V and J ends, which lost 8 bases and 0 bases, there was a span of 10 bases. The CDR3 has 13 residues. Germline CDR1 MNHEY, CDR2 SMNVEV (reference sequence). This chain's CDR3 is CASRRQLNTEAFV. The CDR3 DNA is TGTGCCAGCCGGAGACAGCTGAACACTGAAGCTTTCGTT.

The J gene is TRBJ2-3, the V gene TRBV6-5; D remains ambiguous. Trimming cost V 0 bases and J 4 bases, with 14 bases left between them. The CDR3 sequence is 16 residues long. The germline CDR1 and CDR2 sequences are MNHEY and SVGAGI. The CDR3 sequence is CASSYSRTQIPDTQYF. The CDR3, as DNA: TGTGCCAGCAGTTACTCGAGGACGCAAATCCCAGATACGCAGTATTTT.

The chain combines TRBV27 with TRBJ1-2; 9 bases match TRBD1. With V trimmed by 5 bases and J by 8 bases, 6 bases remained unmatched. Germline V gene data show CDR1 as MNHEY and CDR2 as SMNVEV (reference sequence). CDR3 length: 13 amino acids. CDR3 protein: CASSRDRAGGYTF. The CDR3 DNA sequence: TGTGCCAGCAGTAGGGACAGGGCGGGAGGCTACACCTTC.

Many counts were recorded for this clonotype. This sequence joins TRBV10-3 and TRBJ2-7; D is unclear. The V end lost 3 bases, the J end lost 4 bases, and 7 bases lay between the germline ends. From germline, CDR1 is ENHRY and CDR2 SYGVKD. The CDR3 runs to 12 residues. The CDR3 is CAISERSYEQYF. The CDR3 DNA reads as TGTGCCATCAGTGAACGCTCTTACGAGCAGTACTTC.

The chain recombines TRBV6-6 with TRBJ1-2, with D unresolved. Per the germline V gene, CDR1 is MNHNY and CDR2 is SVGAGI (reference sequence). The CDR3 contains 12 residues. V was clipped by 5 bases and J by 12 bases, with 16 bases between them. CDR3: CASSTLQGRDTF. For the CDR3, the DNA is TGTGCCAGCAGTACCCTTCAAGGGAGGGACACCTTC.

The table lists this clonotype with many counts. The chain combines TRBV20-1 with TRBJ2-5; 9 bases map to TRBD2. The germline V gene encodes CDR1 DFQATT and CDR2 SNEGSKA (reference sequence). The V gene end was trimmed by 3 bases and the J gene end by 3 bases; junction bases not matched to a gene: 8. The CDR3 spans 15 residues. The CDR3 sequence is CSASGGGAVEETQYF. The CDR3 DNA sequence: TGCAGTGCTAGTGGCGGGGGGGCCGTGGAAGAGACCCAGTACTTC.

The chain combines TRBV6-5 with TRBJ2-5; TRBD1 agrees at 9 bases. CDR1 is MNHEY and CDR2 is SVGAGI in the germline V gene. The CDR3 sequence is 12 residues long. The junction had 5 bases not matched to a gene; V was cut back by 10 bases and J by 5 bases. The CDR3 DNA is TGTGCCACAAGGACAGGGGTGGAGACCCAGTACTTC. Its translation: CATRTGVETQYF.

This clonotype was counted at least ten times. The chain carries TRBV7-8 and TRBJ2-7, with 9 bases aligning to TRBD2. The CDR3 is 15 residues long. CDR1 SGHVS and CDR2 FQNEAQ come from the germline V gene. Unmatched junction bases numbered 8, after V lost 4 bases and J lost 4 bases. CDR3 region: CASSSQAGGTYEQYF. In DNA form, the CDR3 reads TGTGCCAGCAGCTCACAAGCGGGAGGAACGTACGAGCAGTACTTC.

Regarding this clonotype: Possible read error: a much larger clone is one base away. The J gene is TRBJ1-5, the V gene TRBV20-1, with 11 positions matching TRBD1. The end of the DNA aligns better with TRBJ2-3, so the J call may be wrong. This CDR3 has 13 residues. Germline V gene data show CDR1 as DFQATT and CDR2 as SNEGSKA (reference sequence). Written as DNA, the CDR3 is TGCAGTGCTACCGGGACAGGGGGTCAGCCCCAGTATTTT. It yields the protein CSATGTGGQPQYF.

This clonotype turned up a few times. The chain combines TRBV20-1 with TRBJ2-1, with 8 positions matching TRBD1. Germline CDR1 is DFQATT and CDR2 is SNEGSKA (reference sequence). This CDR3 region has 14 residues. J lost 5 bases, V lost 6 bases, and 9 bases had no gene match. Written as DNA, the CDR3 is TGCAGTGCGCCCGAGGACAGGGTTGACAATGAGCAGTTCTTC. The encoded protein is CSAPEDRVDNEQFF.

J is TRBJ1-2 and V is TRBV3-1, with 7 bases matching TRBD1. Unmatched junction bases numbered 8, after V lost 3 bases and J lost 1 base. CDR1 and CDR2 (germline): LGHDT, YNNKEL (reference sequence). The CDR3 runs to 16 residues. CDR3 protein: CASSHLQGGNNYGYTF. For the CDR3, the DNA is TGTGCCAGCAGCCACCTCCAGGGGGGTAATAACTATGGCTACACCTTC.

The J gene is TRBJ2-7, the V gene TRBV28; 9 bases match TRBD1. From germline, CDR1 is MDHEN and CDR2 SYDVKM. V shed 5 bases and J 0 bases; nucleotides not matched to a gene: 5. The CDR3 spans 15 residues. For the CDR3, the DNA is TGTGCCAGCAGTAAACCGGGACAGGGCTCCTACGAGCAGTACTTC. Its protein product is CASSKPGQGSYEQYF.

The chain employs TRBV9 and TRBJ2-1, with a weak D call TRBD2 (7 bases). The J call is doubtful: the DNA matches TRBJ2-7 better. Germline loops: CDR1 SGDLS, CDR2 YYNGEE. The CDR3 sequence is 15 residues long. CDR3 loop: CASSPGGHSYNEQYF. CDR3 nucleotide sequence: TGTGCCAGCAGCCCCGGGGGGCACTCCTACAATGAGCAGTACTTC.

In the case of this clonotype: The CDR3 end shows no conserved phenylalanine or tryptophan, and so a read error is likely. V is TRBV7-2 and J is TRBJ2-7, with 8 bases lining up with TRBD1. J was trimmed by 2 bases and V by 5 bases; bases with no gene match: 5. There are 14 residues in the CDR3. Germline values: CDR1 SGHTA, CDR2 FQGNSA. CDR3: CASSPRTGPYEQYL. CDR3 sequence (DNA): TGTGCCAGCAGCCCCCGGACAGGGCCCTACGAGCAGTACTTA.

This clonotype occurred a few times. The chain carries TRBV4-2 and TRBJ2-1; 8 bases map to TRBD2. The trim removed 2 bases at V and 7 bases at J, leaving 13 bases unmatched. Germline V gene sequence: CDR1 LGHNA, CDR2 YNFKEQ. The CDR3 sequence is 17 residues long. The CDR3 nucleotides read TGTGCCAGCAGCCAAAAAGGTAGCGGGGTCGTCGGAAATGAGCAGTTCTTC. Its protein product is CASSQKGSGVVGNEQFF.

This clonotype has only a few counts. The chain combines TRBV5-6 with TRBJ2-1; D is unresolved. CDR3 size: 15 residues. Germline CDR1 SGHDT, CDR2 YYEEEE. V was clipped by 0 bases and J by 3 bases, with 10 bases between them. The CDR3 reads CASSLGPELYNEQFF. CDR3 DNA: TGTGCCAGCAGCTTGGGGCCCGAGCTCTACAATGAGCAGTTCTTC.

CDR3 loop: CASSAGTSGGPGNTGELFF. The CDR3 region has the DNA TGTGCCAGCAGCGCCGGGACTAGCGGGGGCCCAGGGAACACCGGGGAGCTGTTTTTT. The chain recombines TRBV7-9 with TRBJ2-2; 14 bases match TRBD2. The CDR3 covers 19 residues. Looked up from germline, CDR1 is SEHNR and CDR2 is FQNEAQ (reference sequence). V lost 5 bases to trimming and J lost 1 base; unmatched junction nucleotides: 9.

The rearrangement joins TRBV5-6 to TRBJ2-7, with 11 bases aligning to TRBD1. CDR1 and CDR2 from the germline V gene are SGHDT and YYEEEE. This CDR3 region has 14 residues. The V gene end was trimmed by 5 bases and the J gene end by 6 bases; junction bases not matched to a gene: 7. CDR3 protein: CASSPGQGVREQYF. CDR3 bases: TGTGCCAGCAGTCCGGGACAGGGGGTTCGCGAGCAGTACTTC. Complete variable domain (other parts from reference TRBV5-6 and TRBJ2-7): DAGVTQSPTHLIKTRGQQVTLRCSPKSGHDTVSWYQQALGQGPQFIFQYYEEEERQRGNFPDRFSGHQFPNYSSELNVNALLLGDSALYLCASSPGQGVREQYFGPGTRLTVT.

This clonotype was seen more than once but under ten times. V usage is TRBV12-3 or TRBV12-4 and J usage is TRBJ2-1, with 10 bases identical to TRBD1. Unmatched junction bases numbered 7, after V lost 5 bases and J lost 9 bases. The CDR3 covers 14 residues. CDR3 sequence: CASSRRGQGSEQFF. DNA for the CDR3: TGTGCCAGCAGTCGGCGGGGACAGGGGAGTGAGCAGTTCTTC.

The rearrangement uses TRBV5-1 and TRBJ2-7; D is ambiguous. Between the trimmed V and J ends, which lost 5 bases and 6 bases, there was a span of 9 bases. The CDR3 is made up of 11 amino acids. The germline V gene has CDR1 SGHRS and CDR2 YFSETQ. CDR3 loop: CASRPPREQYF. The DNA of the CDR3 is TGCGCCAGCAGGCCCCCACGCGAGCAGTACTTC.

The gene calls are TRBV20-1 and TRBJ2-4; D may be TRBD1 (5 bases). The end of the DNA fits TRBJ2-7 better, so the J call may be wrong. The CDR3 is 13 residues long. From germline, CDR1 is DFQATT and CDR2 SNEGSKA (reference sequence). CDR3 amino acids: CSARQGYTCEQYF. The CDR3 coding sequence is TGCAGTGCTAGACAGGGCTATACCTGCGAGCAGTACTTC.

The genes are TRBV20-1 and TRBJ2-5, with 9 bases that match TRBD1. CDR1 and CDR2 from the germline V gene are DFQATT and SNEGSKA (reference sequence). With 0 bases clipped from V and 6 bases from J, the junction kept 5 bases outside the gene matches. This CDR3 has 14 residues. This CDR3 reads CSARDWGTGQTQYF. CDR3 coding DNA: TGCAGTGCTAGAGATTGGGGGACAGGGCAGACCCAGTACTTC.

This chain joins TRBV12-3 or TRBV12-4 and TRBJ2-7, with a possible D match to TRBD2 (5 bases). V was cut by 3 bases and J by 5 bases, with 14 bases left in between. The CDR3 is made up of 14 amino acids. This chain's CDR3 is CASSFGELIHEQYF. DNA of the CDR3: TGTGCCAGCAGTTTCGGGGAGCTAATCCACGAGCAGTACTTC.

This clonotype was observed a handful of times. The CDR3 DNA reads as TGCGCCAGCAGCCCGGAGGCAGGGTTTGGGGAGACCCAGTACTTC. Protein: CASSPEAGFGETQYF. The rearrangement uses TRBV4-1 and TRBJ2-5; D is tentatively TRBD1 or TRBD2 (5 bases each). The CDR3 is 15 residues long. The V end was cut by 4 bases, the J end by 5 bases, with 17 bases between. CDR1 and CDR2 from the germline V gene are MGHRA and YSYEKL.

The chain recombines TRBV5-1 with TRBJ2-7; 9 nucleotides align to TRBD1. V dropped 5 bases and J dropped 2; count of bases not matched to a gene: 8. Per germline, CDR1 SGHRS and CDR2 YFSETQ. There are 15 residues in the CDR3. The CDR3 DNA reads as TGCGCCAGCAGACAGACCGGGACAGGGACCTACGAGCAGTACTTC. The encoded protein is CASRQTGTGTYEQYF.

This chain links TRBV12-3 or TRBV12-4 with TRBJ1-5, with D perhaps matching TRBD1 (5 bases). With 6 bases removed from V and 6 bases from J, the gap between germline ends came to 12 bases. This CDR3 contains 13 residues. The CDR3, as DNA: TGTGCCAGCAGGACCGGGACGGTTCAGCCCCAGCATTTT. Protein sequence: CASRTGTVQPQHF.

This clonotype has only a few counts. The chain employs TRBV5-1 and TRBJ1-1; 7 positions match TRBD1. The germline gives CDR1 SGHRS, CDR2 YFSETQ. V lost 0 bases, J lost 4 bases, and 6 bases stayed unmatched. There are 15 residues in the CDR3. Written as DNA, the CDR3 is TGCGCCAGCAGCTTGGCCGTACAGGGGAGCACTGAAGCTTTCTTT. Its protein is CASSLAVQGSTEAFF.